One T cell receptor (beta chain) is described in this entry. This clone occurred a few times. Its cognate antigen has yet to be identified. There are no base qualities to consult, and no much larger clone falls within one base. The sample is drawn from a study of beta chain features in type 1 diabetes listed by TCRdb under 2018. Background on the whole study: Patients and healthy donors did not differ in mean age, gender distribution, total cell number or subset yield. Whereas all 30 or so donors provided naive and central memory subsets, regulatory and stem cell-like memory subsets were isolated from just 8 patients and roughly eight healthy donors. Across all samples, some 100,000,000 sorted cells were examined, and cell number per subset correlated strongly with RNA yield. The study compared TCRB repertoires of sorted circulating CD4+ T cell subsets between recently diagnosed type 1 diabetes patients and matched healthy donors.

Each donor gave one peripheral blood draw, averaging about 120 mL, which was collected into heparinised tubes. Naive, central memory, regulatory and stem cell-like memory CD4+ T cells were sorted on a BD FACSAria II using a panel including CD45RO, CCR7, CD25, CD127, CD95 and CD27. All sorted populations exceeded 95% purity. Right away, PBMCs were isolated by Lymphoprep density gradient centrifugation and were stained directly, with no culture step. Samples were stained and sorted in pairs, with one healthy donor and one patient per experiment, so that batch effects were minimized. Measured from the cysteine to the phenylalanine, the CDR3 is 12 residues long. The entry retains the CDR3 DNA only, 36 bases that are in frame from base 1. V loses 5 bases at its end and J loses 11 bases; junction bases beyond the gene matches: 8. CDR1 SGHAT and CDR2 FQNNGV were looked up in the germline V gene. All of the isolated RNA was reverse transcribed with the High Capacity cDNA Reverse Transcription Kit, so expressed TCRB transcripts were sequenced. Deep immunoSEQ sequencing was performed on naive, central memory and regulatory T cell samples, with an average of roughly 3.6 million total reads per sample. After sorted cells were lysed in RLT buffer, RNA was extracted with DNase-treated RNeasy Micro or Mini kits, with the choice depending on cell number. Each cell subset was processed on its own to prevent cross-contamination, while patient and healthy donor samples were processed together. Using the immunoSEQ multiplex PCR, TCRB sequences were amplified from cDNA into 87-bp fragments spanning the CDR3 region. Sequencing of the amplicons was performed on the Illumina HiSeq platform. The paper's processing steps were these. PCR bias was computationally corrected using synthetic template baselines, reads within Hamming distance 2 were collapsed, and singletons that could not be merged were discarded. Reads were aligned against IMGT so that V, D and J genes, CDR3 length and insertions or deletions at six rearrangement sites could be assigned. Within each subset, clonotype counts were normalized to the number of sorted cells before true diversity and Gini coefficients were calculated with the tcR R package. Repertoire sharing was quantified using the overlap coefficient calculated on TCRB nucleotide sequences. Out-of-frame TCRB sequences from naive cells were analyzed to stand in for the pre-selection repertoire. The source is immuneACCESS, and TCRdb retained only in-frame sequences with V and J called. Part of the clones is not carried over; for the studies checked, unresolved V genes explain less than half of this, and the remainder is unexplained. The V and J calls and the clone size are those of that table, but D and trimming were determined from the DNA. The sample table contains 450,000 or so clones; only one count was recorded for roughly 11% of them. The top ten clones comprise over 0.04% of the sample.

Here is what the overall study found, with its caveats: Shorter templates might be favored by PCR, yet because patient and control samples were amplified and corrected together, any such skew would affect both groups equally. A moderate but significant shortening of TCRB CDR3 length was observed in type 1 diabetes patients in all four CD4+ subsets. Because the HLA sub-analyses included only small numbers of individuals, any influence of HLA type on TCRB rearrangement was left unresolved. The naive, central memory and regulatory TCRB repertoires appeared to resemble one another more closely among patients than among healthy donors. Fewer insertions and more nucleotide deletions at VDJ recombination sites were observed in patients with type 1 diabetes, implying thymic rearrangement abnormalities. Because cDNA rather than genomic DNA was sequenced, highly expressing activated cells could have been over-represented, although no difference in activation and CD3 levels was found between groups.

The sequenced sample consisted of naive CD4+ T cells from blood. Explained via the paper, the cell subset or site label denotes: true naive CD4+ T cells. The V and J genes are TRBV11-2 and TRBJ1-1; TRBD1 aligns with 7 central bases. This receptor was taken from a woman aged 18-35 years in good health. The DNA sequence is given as TGTGCCAGCAGCCCCCAAACAGGGGACGCTTTCTTT. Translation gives CASSPQTGDAFF.